Below, 22 T cell receptor beta chains from the same sample are listed, as sequenced in a study of blood T cell repertoires in COVID-19. Clones were read by immunoSEQ multiplex PCR, and TCRdb kept only the in-frame ones, dropping some. Altogether about 280,000 clones are present, roughly 80% being singletons, with the ten largest covering 5%. What was sequenced was PBMCs or T cells enriched from blood (not recorded which). These receptors were taken from a man between 40 and 49 years old who had been exposed to COVID-19.

The chain recombines TRBV7-9 with TRBJ1-2; tentative D call: TRBD1 (6 bases). The CDR3 is made up of 13 amino acids. The V end was cut by 2 bases, the J end by 8 bases, with 12 bases between. In germline, CDR1 is SEHNR, CDR2 FQNEAQ (reference sequence). The CDR3 DNA follows: TGTGCCAGCAGCTTAACACAGGGCGTCGGCTACACCTTC. It is translated as CASSLTQGVGYTF.

The rearrangement links TRBV9 to TRBJ2-7; D may be TRBD1 (5 bases). The CDR3 runs to 15 residues. With 0 bases removed from V and 5 bases from J, the gap between germline ends came to 15 bases. Germline V gene lookup returns CDR1 SGDLS and CDR2 YYNGEE. In DNA, the CDR3 is TGTGCCAGCAGCGTAGCTACCCAGGGCTGGCACGAGCAGTACTTC. Amino acids: CASSVATQGWHEQYF. The full variable domain, in which reference TRBV9 and TRBJ2-7 provide the parts outside the CDR3, is DSGVTQTPKHLITATGQRVTLRCSPRSGDLSVYWYQQSLDQGLQFLIQYYNGEERAKGNILERFSAQQFPDLHSELNLSSLELGDSALYFCASSVATQGWHEQYFGPGTRLTVT.

The rearrangement uses TRBV12-3 or TRBV12-4 and TRBJ1-1; the D gene is possibly TRBD1 (6 bases). CDR3 size: 13 residues. The V end was cut by 6 bases, the J end by 6 bases, with 14 bases between. The CDR3 loop reads CASSLTGPPEAFF. In DNA, the CDR3 is TGTGCCAGCAGCCTGACAGGCCCCCCTGAAGCTTTCTTT.

The chain recombines TRBV4-1 with TRBJ2-2; possible D gene TRBD1, 6 bases. In germline, CDR1 is MGHRA, CDR2 YSYEKL. The CDR3 runs to 14 residues. The V and J ends lost 4 bases and 4 bases respectively, with 10 bases between them. The CDR3 DNA reads as TGCGCCAGCAGCCCCCAGGGGTTCACCGGGGAGCTGTTTTTT. It translates to CASSPQGFTGELFF.

The chain employs TRBV30 and TRBJ1-5, with D unresolved. The CDR3 runs to 14 residues. From germline, CDR1 is GTSNPN and CDR2 SVGIG (reference sequence). Trimming cost V 2 bases and J 1 base, with 9 bases left between them. As DNA, the CDR3 is TGTGCCTGGAGTAGAAGCACGAGCAATCAGCCCCAGCATTTT. It specifies CAWSRSTSNQPQHF.

The CDR3: CASSLTEGQRISSYNSPLHF. CDR3 in DNA: TGTGCCAGCAGCTTAACGGAGGGACAGCGCATTAGCTCCTATAATTCACCCCTCCACTTT. The chain couples TRBV7-3 to TRBJ1-6; 7 positions match TRBD1. This CDR3 contains 20 residues. The ends lost 0 bases at V and 0 bases at J; junction bases unmatched: 11. Germline assignment: CDR1 SGHTA and CDR2 FQGTGA.

This clone was seen once. The chain uses TRBV11-2 and TRBJ1-2; 7 nucleotides line up with TRBD1. With V trimmed by 2 bases and J by 2 bases, 8 bases remained unmatched. The CDR3 consists of 16 residues. Germline CDR1 SGHAT, CDR2 FQNNGV. The CDR3 is CASSLSLDRRNYGYTF. The DNA of the CDR3 is TGTGCCAGCAGCTTAAGTTTGGACAGGAGAAACTATGGCTACACCTTC.

This chain links TRBV5-1 with TRBJ2-5; 13 bases agree with TRBD2. In germline, CDR1 is SGHRS, CDR2 YFSETQ. V dropped 0 bases and J dropped 5; count of bases not matched to a gene: 4. The length of the CDR3 is 16 residues. The DNA for the CDR3 is TGCGCCAGCAGCTTGGCCCTGACTAGCGGGGGGGAGACCCAGTACTTC. It is translated as CASSLALTSGGETQYF.

V usage is TRBV24-1 and J usage is TRBJ1-2; D might be TRBD1 (6 bases). The CDR3 loop spans 15 amino acids. Trimming pared 4 bases from V and 8 bases from J, leaving 19 bases between. Germline CDR1 is KGHDR and CDR2 is SFDVKD. Here the CDR3 reads CATSEGQPARYGYTF. The CDR3 bases are TGTGCCACCAGTGAAGGACAGCCCGCCCGGTACGGCTACACCTTC.

This chain connects TRBV11-3 to TRBJ2-3; tentatively, D is TRBD2 (6 bases). CDR3 length: 13 amino acids. V was shortened by 4 bases and J by 6 bases, with 11 bases between the two germline ends. Germline V gene data show CDR1 as SGHNT and CDR2 as YENEEA. CDR3 nucleotides: TGTGCCAGCAGCTGGGAGGTCGGTGATACGCAGTATTTT. As protein: CASSWEVGDTQYF. The full variable domain, rest sourced from reference TRBV11-3 and TRBJ2-3, is EAGVVQSPRYKIIEKKQPVAFWCNPISGHNTLYWYLQNLGQGPELLIRYENEEAVDDSQLPKDRFSAERLKGVDSTLKIQPAELGDSAVYLCASSWEVGDTQYFGPGTRLTVL.

V and J are TRBV29-1 and TRBJ2-5; tentative D call: TRBD2 (6 bases). The CDR3 sequence is 13 residues long. Looked up from germline, CDR1 is SQVTM and CDR2 is ANQGSEA. V lost 3 bases and J 4 bases, leaving 12 bases between the germline ends. This chain's CDR3 is CSVDREEGETQYF. CDR3 DNA sequence: TGCAGCGTTGACAGAGAGGAGGGAGAGACCCAGTACTTC.

This clone was observed a handful of times. The chain is built from TRBV2 and TRBJ2-1, with D tentatively TRBD2 (6 bases). The germline V gene has CDR1 SNHLY and CDR2 FYNNEI. The CDR3 has 15 amino acids. V shed 4 bases and J shed 7 bases, with 17 bases lying between them. The CDR3 is CASSAILAQLNEQFF. The DNA for the CDR3 is TGTGCCAGCAGTGCGATCCTAGCGCAACTGAATGAGCAGTTCTTC.

The J gene is TRBJ2-3, the V gene TRBV27; D gene unclear. Trimming removed 2 bases from V and 0 bases from J, with 6 bases in between. The germline gives CDR1 MNHEY, CDR2 SMNVEV (reference sequence). The CDR3 sequence is 14 residues long. CDR3 region: CASSLLYSTDTQYF. The CDR3 region has the DNA TGTGCCAGCAGTTTACTTTATAGCACAGATACGCAGTATTTT.

J is TRBJ1-1 and V is TRBV19; 8 nucleotides line up with TRBD1. J gave up 6 bases and V 6 bases, and 6 bases lay outside the gene matches. The CDR3 sequence is 13 residues long. Germline lookup yields CDR1 LNHDA and CDR2 SQIVND (reference sequence). CDR3 DNA: TGTGCCAGTAGAACGGACAGGGTCTCTGAAGCTTTCTTT. Translation: CASRTDRVSEAFF.

The chain is built from TRBV29-1 and TRBJ1-1; possible D gene TRBD1, 5 bases. Per the germline V gene, CDR1 is SQVTM and CDR2 is ANQGSEA. V dropped 4 bases and J dropped 7 bases, with 7 bases sitting between them. The CDR3 length is 10 residues. The CDR3 DNA reads as TGCAGCGTTGTGACAGTTGAAGCTTTCTTT. Residues: CSVVTVEAFF. The whole variable domain, remainder taken from reference TRBV29-1 and TRBJ1-1, is SAVISQKPSRDICQRGTSLTIQCQVDSQVTMMFWYRQQPGQSLTLIATANQGSEATYESGFVIDKFPISRPNLTFSTLTVSNMSPEDSSIYLCSVVTVEAFFGQGTRLTVV.

V gene TRBV4-1 combines with J gene TRBJ1-5; tentative D call: TRBD1 (6 bases). V lost 5 bases and J 5 bases, leaving 16 bases between the germline ends. This CDR3 comprises 15 residues. The germline gives CDR1 MGHRA, CDR2 YSYEKL. The CDR3 nucleotides read TGCGCCAGCAGCGCAATGTGGGGGGGCTATCAGCCCCAGCATTTT. Its protein is CASSAMWGGYQPQHF.

V and J are TRBV28 and TRBJ1-1; unclear D gene. The CDR3 consists of 15 residues. The V end was cut by 7 bases, the J end by 0 bases, with 15 bases between. The germline V gene has CDR1 MDHEN and CDR2 SYDVKM. The DNA of the CDR3 is TGTGCCAGCACCTACAGTTTCCTTATGAACACTGAAGCTTTCTTT. It encodes CASTYSFLMNTEAFF. The full variable domain, with the rest looked up from reference TRBV28 and TRBJ1-1, is DVKVTQSSRYLVKRTGEKVFLECVQDMDHENMFWYRQDPGLGLRLIYFSYDVKMKEKGDIPEGYSVSREKKERFSLILESASTNQTSMYLCASTYSFLMNTEAFFGQGTRLTVV.

The chain uses TRBV5-1 and TRBJ2-3; 10 bases agree with TRBD2. The CDR3 runs to 15 residues. Germline V gene data show CDR1 as SGHRS and CDR2 as YFSETQ. The ends lost 3 bases at V and 2 bases at J; junction bases unmatched: 3. The CDR3 here is CASSWGLAFTDTQYF. The CDR3 coding sequence is TGCGCCAGCAGCTGGGGACTAGCGTTCACAGATACGCAGTATTTT.

The gene calls are TRBV3-1 (or the pseudogene TRBV3-2) and TRBJ2-1; D not certain. The CDR3 is 15 amino acids. The germline V gene encodes CDR1 LGHDT and CDR2 YNNKEL (reference sequence). V lost 1 base, J lost 2 bases, and 9 bases lay in between. CDR3 bases: TGTGCCAGCAGCCAAGGGCAGACTCCCTACAATGAGCAGTTCTTC. Protein: CASSQGQTPYNEQFF.

This clone was seen only once. The chain employs TRBV5-1 and TRBJ2-3, with D maybe TRBD1 (5 bases). The CDR3 is 14 residues long. CDR1 and CDR2 from the germline V gene are SGHRS and YFSETQ. V was clipped by 6 bases and J by 0 bases, with 11 bases between them. CDR3 residues: CASTDSASTDTQYF. Written as DNA, the CDR3 is TGCGCCAGCACTGACAGCGCTAGCACAGATACGCAGTATTTT.

The count of this clone is one. The rearrangement links TRBV19 to TRBJ1-5; 7 nucleotides agree with TRBD1. V trimming: 3 bases; J trimming: 1 base; junction bases outside the gene matches: 3. CDR1 is LNHDA and CDR2 is SQIVND in the germline V gene (reference sequence). The CDR3 is made up of 15 amino acids. CDR3 region: CASSIGDRSNQPQHF. In DNA form, the CDR3 reads TGTGCCAGTAGTATTGGGGACAGAAGCAATCAGCCCCAGCATTTT.

CDR3 region: CASSGTGDSGNTIYF. Written as DNA, the CDR3 is TGCGCCAGCAGCGGGACAGGGGATAGTGGAAACACCATATATTTT. The chain recombines TRBV5-1 with TRBJ1-3; 10 bases map to TRBD1. The V and J ends lost 4 bases and 3 bases, in that order; junction bases with no gene match: 4. CDR1 is SGHRS, CDR2 YFSETQ, per germline. CDR3 length: 15 residues.